These 2 T cell receptor beta chains were sequenced from one sample in a study of shared clonotypes between healthy human individuals. Repertoires were generated with immunoSEQ multiplex PCR, while TCRdb's copy carries only in-frame clones and drops some. The repertoire includes 330,000 or so clones, under 80% of them detected once, and about 9.4% sits in the top ten. The sample consisted of memory CD4+ T cells sorted from blood. The sample's subset: CD45RA-negative fraction. The receptors shown here come from a man younger than 45 in good health.

The rearrangement links TRBV7-9 to TRBJ1-6; TRBD1 matches at 8 bases. Germline CDR1 SEHNR, CDR2 FQNEAQ (reference sequence). The V segment lost 3 bases and the J segment 7 bases; nucleotides outside the gene matches: 8. This CDR3 comprises 16 residues. CDR3 residues: CASSLQLGTGNSPLHF. The CDR3 DNA reads as TGTGCCAGCAGCTTGCAATTAGGGACAGGAAATTCACCCCTCCACTTT.

The gene calls are TRBV15 and TRBJ2-1, with D unclear. Between the trimmed V and J ends, which lost 5 bases and 5 bases, there was a span of 19 bases. Germline V gene data show CDR1 as LNHNV and CDR2 as YYDKDF (reference sequence). This CDR3 is 16 amino acids long. CDR3 nucleotide sequence: TGTGCCACCAGCGAGAGATTCGCCGTTGCAGACAATGAGCAGTTCTTC. Translation gives CATSERFAVADNEQFF. Supplemented by reference TRBV15 and TRBJ2-1, the full variable domain reads DAMVIQNPRYQVTQFGKPVTLSCSQTLNHNVMYWYQQKSSQAPKLLFHYYDKDFNNEADTPDNFQSRRPNTSFCFLDIRSPGLGDTAMYLCATSERFAVADNEQFFGPGTRLTVL.